This T cell receptor beta chain was observed in a study of tumor-infiltrating lymphocytes in primary liver carcinoma. The study co-extracted DNA and RNA from 20-30 mg of unsorted bulk tissue. Note on this clonotype: A much larger clone differs by one base, so this may be a read error.

This CDR3 has 16 residues. Germline lookup yields CDR1 MDHEN and CDR2 SYDVKM. The V and J ends lost 5 bases and 7 bases respectively, with 21 bases between them. Researchers generated TCR beta cDNA from about 0.5 ug of total RNA, relying on a constant-region primer. Slightly modified ARM-PCR, run as three nested multiplex PCR rounds, produced the TCR beta libraries. The first two PCR rounds, roughly 9 cycles each, used TRBV1-TRBV30 forward primers and a C-beta reverse primer. TCRdb itself ran the multiplex PCR reads through MiXCR, one entry per CDR3 protein. The sample lists 40,000 to 50,000 distinct CDR3 sequences, 60% to 75% occurring once.

Sequenced input: liver tumor tissue from sampling region 3. Subset of the sample: tumor region T3, left-lateral pole. This clonotype was sampled from a man between 40 and 49 years old with primary liver carcinoma and hepatitis B virus infection. The gene calls are TRBV28 and TRBJ2-1; the D gene is possibly TRBD2 (6 bases). The CDR3 DNA sequence: TGTGCCAGCAGTAGTCCGACTATCGGGAGTAGTAATGAGCAGTTCTTC. Translation: CASSSPTIGSSNEQFF.